Described below is a single TCR beta chain sequence and its context. The sample comes from a study of blood T cell repertoires in COVID-19. The overall study: Samples taken during acute and convalescent COVID-19 were collected in the United States, Italy and Spain. The analysed material was cDNA or gDNA that came from T cells, B-cell-depleted T cells, or PBMCs.

As originally analysed: How many nucleated cells were present was estimated from reference gene primer amplification. Sequencing was performed with immunoSEQ multiplex PCR; in TCRdb, only in-frame clones are kept and a portion is missing. V and J calls and clone size are those listed in that table; D and trimming were worked out from the DNA. The sample carries about 270,000 clones, around 93% recorded once. The TCR originated in a man aged 35 to 55 who had been exposed to COVID-19. Source material: PBMCs or T cells enriched from blood (not recorded which).

CDR3 region: CSVRDRDYNEQFF. The CDR3 nucleotides are TGCAGCGTCCGGGACAGGGATTACAATGAGCAGTTCTTC. V and J are TRBV29-1 and TRBJ2-1; 9 bases match TRBD1. This CDR3 is 13 amino acids long. CDR1 and CDR2 from the germline V gene are SQVTM and ANQGSEA. V was clipped by 6 bases and J by 4 bases; unmatched bases: 4.